This T cell receptor beta chain was found in a study of early T cells in non-severe SARS-CoV-2 infection. The study, taken as a whole, reports: There was a bias toward anti-spike CD8 responses in VDJdb matching, which missed private and CD4 specificities.

TCRdb re-called the 5' RACE reads with MiXCR, one entry per CDR3 protein. The sample consists of 99,000 or so distinct CDR3 sequences, around 17% of them appearing once. The CDR3 covers 15 residues. Germline CDR1 and CDR2: MNHEY and SVGEGT. Trimming removed 7 bases from V and 4 bases from J; junction bases left unmatched: 9. Details on this clonotype: Its antigen is unknown.

The TCR was taken from an adult who was a healthcare worker with PCR-confirmed SARS-CoV-2 infection or an uninfected control (not recorded which). This chain connects TRBV6-2 or TRBV6-3 to TRBJ2-3, with 9 bases lining up with TRBD2. The sample comprised whole blood. As DNA, the CDR3 is TGTGCCAGCACTTCAGCGGGGGGACGCGCAGATACGCAGTATTTT. The encoded protein is CASTSAGGRADTQYF.